This TCR beta chain is from a study of cytomegalovirus exposure and HLA in healthy donors. In its sample, this clone was seen a few times. Primers included in the PCR were 60 Vbeta and 13 Jbeta primers. Sequencing used immunoSEQ multiplex PCR; TCRdb keeps in-frame clones, though not all of them. The table shows 150,000 or so clones, with 72% occurring only once. The material sequenced was PBMCs. This sequence originates from a human donor in good health.

The CDR3 here is CASTNGRGGTEAFF. CDR3 bases: TGTGCCAGCACAAACGGTCGGGGTGGCACTGAAGCTTTCTTT. The chain carries TRBV6-6 and TRBJ1-1; D gene ambiguous. This CDR3 is 14 amino acids long. V was trimmed by 7 bases and J by 4 bases, leaving 16 bases between them. Germline V CDR1 and CDR2: MNHNY, SVGAGI (reference sequence).